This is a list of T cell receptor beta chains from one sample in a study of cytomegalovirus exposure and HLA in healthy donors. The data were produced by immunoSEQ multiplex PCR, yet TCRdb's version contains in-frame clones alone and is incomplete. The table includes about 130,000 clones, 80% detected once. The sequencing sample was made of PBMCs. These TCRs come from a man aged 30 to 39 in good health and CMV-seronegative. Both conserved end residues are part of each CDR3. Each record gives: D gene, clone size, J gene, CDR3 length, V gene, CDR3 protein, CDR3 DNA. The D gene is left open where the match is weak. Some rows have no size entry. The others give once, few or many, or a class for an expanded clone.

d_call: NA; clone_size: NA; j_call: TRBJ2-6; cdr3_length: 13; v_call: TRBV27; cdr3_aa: CASKISGANVLTF; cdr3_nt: TGTGCCAGCAAAATATCCGGGGCCAACGTCCTGACTTTC
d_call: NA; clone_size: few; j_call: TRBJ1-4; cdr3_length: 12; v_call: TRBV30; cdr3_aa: CAWSQGAEKLFF; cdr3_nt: TGTGCCTGGAGTCAAGGAGCTGAAAAACTGTTTTTT
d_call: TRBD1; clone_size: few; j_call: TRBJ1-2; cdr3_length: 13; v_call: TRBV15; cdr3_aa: CATSRRTGSGYTF; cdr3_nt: TGTGCCACCAGCAGGCGGACAGGCAGTGGCTACACCTTC
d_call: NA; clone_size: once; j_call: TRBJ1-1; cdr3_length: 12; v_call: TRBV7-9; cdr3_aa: CASSPSRERAFF; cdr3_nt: TGTGCCAGCAGCCCTAGCCGGGAGCGAGCTTTCTTT
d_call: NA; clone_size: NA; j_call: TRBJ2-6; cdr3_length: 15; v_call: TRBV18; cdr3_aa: CASSPTGSGANVLTF; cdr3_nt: TGTGCCAGCTCACCCACCGGGTCTGGGGCCAACGTCCTGACTTTC
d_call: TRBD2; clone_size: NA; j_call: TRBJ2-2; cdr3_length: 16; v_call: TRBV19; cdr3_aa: CASSVFSGSVTGELFF; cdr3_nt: TGTGCCAGTAGTGTTTTTAGCGGGAGTGTCACCGGGGAGCTGTTTTTT
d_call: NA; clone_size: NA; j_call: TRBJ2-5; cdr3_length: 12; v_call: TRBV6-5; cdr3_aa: CASGGTQETQYF; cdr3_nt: TGTGCCAGCGGGGGCACCCAAGAGACCCAGTACTTC
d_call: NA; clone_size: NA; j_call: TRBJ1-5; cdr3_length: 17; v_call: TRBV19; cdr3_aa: CASSIDLRGMSNQPQHF; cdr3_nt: TGTGCCAGTAGTATAGATCTGCGGGGAATGAGCAATCAGCCCCAGCATTTT
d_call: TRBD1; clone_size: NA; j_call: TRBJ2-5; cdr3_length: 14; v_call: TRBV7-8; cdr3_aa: CASSVGTVQETQYF; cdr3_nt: TGTGCCAGCAGCGTTGGGACAGTCCAAGAGACCCAGTACTTC
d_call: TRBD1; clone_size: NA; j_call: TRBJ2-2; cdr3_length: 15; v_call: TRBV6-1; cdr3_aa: CASIGTGGRTGELFF; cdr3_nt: TGTGCCAGCATCGGGACAGGGGGTAGAACCGGGGAGCTGTTTTTT
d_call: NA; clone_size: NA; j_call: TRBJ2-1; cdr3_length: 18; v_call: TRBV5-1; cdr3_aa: CASSTWAGAGSLVTRQFF; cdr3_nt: TGCGCCAGCAGCACCTGGGCGGGGGCGGGAAGTCTGGTCACTCGGCAGTTCTTC
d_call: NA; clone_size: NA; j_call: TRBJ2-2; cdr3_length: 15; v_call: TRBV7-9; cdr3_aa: CASSFRDRDTGELFF; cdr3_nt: TGTGCCAGCAGCTTCAGGGATAGGGACACCGGGGAGCTGTTTTTT
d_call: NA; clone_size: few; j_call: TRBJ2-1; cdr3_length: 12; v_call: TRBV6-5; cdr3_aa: CASLNTYNEQFF; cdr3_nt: TGTGCCAGCTTGAACACCTACAATGAGCAGTTCTTC
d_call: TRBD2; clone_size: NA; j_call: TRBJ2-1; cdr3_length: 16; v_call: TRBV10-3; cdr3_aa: CAISSSGQTTYNEQFF; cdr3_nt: TGTGCCATCAGTTCTAGCGGTCAAACAACTTACAATGAGCAGTTCTTC
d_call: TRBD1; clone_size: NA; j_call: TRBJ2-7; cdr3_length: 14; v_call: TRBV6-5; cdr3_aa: CASSYRDRPYEQYF; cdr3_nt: TGTGCCAGCAGTTACCGGGACAGGCCCTACGAGCAGTACTTC
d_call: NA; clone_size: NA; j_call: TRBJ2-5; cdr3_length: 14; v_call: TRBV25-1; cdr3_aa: CARFGGGTQETQYF; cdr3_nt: TGTGCCAGGTTCGGGGGAGGCACACAAGAGACCCAGTACTTC
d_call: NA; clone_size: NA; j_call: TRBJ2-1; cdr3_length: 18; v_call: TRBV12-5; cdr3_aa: CASGPPLGGDGAYNEQFF; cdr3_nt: TGTGCTAGTGGTCCCCCCCTAGGCGGAGATGGGGCTTACAATGAGCAGTTCTTC
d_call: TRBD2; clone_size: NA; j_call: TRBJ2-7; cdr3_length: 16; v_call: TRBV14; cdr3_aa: CASSHPERESTYEQYF; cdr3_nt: TGTGCCAGCAGCCACCCTGAGCGGGAGTCCACCTACGAGCAGTACTTC
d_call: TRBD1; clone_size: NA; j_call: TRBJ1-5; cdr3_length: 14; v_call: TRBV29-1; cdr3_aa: CSVLGQDRTQPQHF; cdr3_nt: TGCAGCGTCCTAGGACAGGACAGGACCCAGCCCCAGCATTTT
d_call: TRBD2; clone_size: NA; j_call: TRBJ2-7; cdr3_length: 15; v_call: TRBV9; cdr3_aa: CASSVGGAGAGEQYF; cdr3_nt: TGTGCCAGCAGCGTAGGGGGAGCGGGAGCTGGCGAGCAGTACTTC
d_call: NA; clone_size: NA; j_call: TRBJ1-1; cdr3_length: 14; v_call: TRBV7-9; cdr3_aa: CASSWGDGNTEAFF; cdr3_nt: TGTGCCAGCAGCTGGGGGGACGGGAACACTGAAGCTTTCTTT
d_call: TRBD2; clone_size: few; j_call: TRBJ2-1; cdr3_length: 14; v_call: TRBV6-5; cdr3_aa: CASRGLAGVSEQFF; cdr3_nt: TGTGCCAGCAGAGGACTAGCGGGAGTTTCTGAGCAGTTCTTC
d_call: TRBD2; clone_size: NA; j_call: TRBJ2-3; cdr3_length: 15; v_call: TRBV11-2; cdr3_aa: CASSFTGLAGATQYF; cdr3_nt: TGTGCCAGCAGCTTTACGGGACTAGCGGGTGCTACGCAGTATTTT
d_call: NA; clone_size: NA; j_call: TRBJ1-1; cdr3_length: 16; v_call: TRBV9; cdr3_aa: CASSGLSGGANTEAFF; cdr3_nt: TGTGCCAGCAGCGGTCTCTCGGGGGGAGCCAACACTGAAGCTTTCTTT
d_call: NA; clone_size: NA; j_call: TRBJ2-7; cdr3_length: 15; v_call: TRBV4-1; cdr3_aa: CASSPLSRGTYEQYF; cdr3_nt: TGCGCCAGCAGCCCTTTGTCCAGGGGAACCTACGAGCAGTACTTC
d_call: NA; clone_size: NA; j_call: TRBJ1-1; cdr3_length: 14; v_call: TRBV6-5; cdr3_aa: CASSVTGANTEAFF; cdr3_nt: TGTGCCAGCAGTGTTACCGGAGCCAACACTGAAGCTTTCTTT
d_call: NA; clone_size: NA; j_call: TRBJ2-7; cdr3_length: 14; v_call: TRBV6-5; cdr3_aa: CASASGSASYEQYF; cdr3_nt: TGTGCCAGCGCCTCGGGGAGTGCCTCCTACGAGCAGTACTTC
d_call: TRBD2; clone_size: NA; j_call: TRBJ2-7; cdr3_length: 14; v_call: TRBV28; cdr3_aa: CATLSERESYEQYF; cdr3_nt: TGTGCCACCTTAAGTGAGCGGGAGAGCTACGAGCAGTACTTC
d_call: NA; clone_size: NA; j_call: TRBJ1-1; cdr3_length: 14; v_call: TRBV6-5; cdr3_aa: CASRPGQFNTEAFF; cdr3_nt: TGTGCCAGCAGACCCGGACAGTTTAACACTGAAGCTTTCTTT
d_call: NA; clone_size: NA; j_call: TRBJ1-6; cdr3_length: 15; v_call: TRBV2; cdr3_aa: CASSRDRMDNSPLHF; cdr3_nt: TGTGCCAGCAGTAGAGACAGGATGGATAATTCACCCCTCCACTTT
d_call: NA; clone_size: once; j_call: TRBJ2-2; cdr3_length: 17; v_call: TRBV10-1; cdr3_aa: CASSESIGGRLTGELFF; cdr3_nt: TGCGCCAGCAGTGAGTCGATCGGGGGGCGTCTCACCGGGGAGCTGTTTTTT